These 5 T cell receptor beta chains were sequenced from one sample in a study of early T cells in non-severe SARS-CoV-2 infection. Each CDR3 protein gets one entry after TCRdb re-called the 5' RACE reads with MiXCR. In the table there are 70,000 to 95,000 distinct CDR3 sequences, roughly 9.4% of which are singletons. The sequenced material came from whole blood. These receptors were taken from an adult who was a healthcare worker with PCR-confirmed SARS-CoV-2 infection or an uninfected control (not recorded which).

V is TRBV4-1 and J is TRBJ2-1, with D uncertain. The CDR3 runs to 13 residues. Looked up from germline, CDR1 is MGHRA and CDR2 is YSYEKL. Trimming removed 1 base at V and 8 bases at J, with 9 bases between. The CDR3 region is CASSQAWAYEQFF. The DNA for the CDR3 is TGCGCCAGCAGCCAAGCCTGGGCCTATGAGCAGTTCTTC.

The chain couples TRBV27 to TRBJ2-6; D is perhaps TRBD1 (5 bases). The CDR3 contains 16 residues. Germline loops: CDR1 MNHEY, CDR2 SMNVEV (reference sequence). Trimming took 5 bases from V and 0 from J, leaving 11 bases between them. CDR3 sequence reads: CASSLPGPSGANVLTF. The CDR3 nucleotides read TGTGCCAGCAGTCTCCCAGGGCCCTCTGGGGCCAACGTCCTGACTTTC. The variable domain in full, completed from reference TRBV27 and TRBJ2-6, reads EAQVTQNPRYLITVTGKKLTVTCSQNMNHEYMSWYRQDPGLGLRQIYYSMNVEVTDKGDVPEGYKVSRKEKRNFPLILESPSPNQTSLYFCASSLPGPSGANVLTFGAGSRLTVL.

This clonotype has a count of ten or more. This chain connects TRBV3-1 to TRBJ1-5; D remains ambiguous. The germline V and J ends were trimmed by 1 base and 5 bases, with 3 bases remaining between them. The germline gives CDR1 LGHDT, CDR2 YNNKEL (reference sequence). The CDR3 is 12 residues long. CDR3 in amino acids: CASSQGDQPQHF. CDR3 DNA: TGTGCCAGCAGCCAAGGGGATCAGCCCCAGCATTTT.

The chain carries TRBV5-4 and TRBJ2-1, with D hard to call. The ends were cut back, 0 bases at V and 3 bases at J, with 10 bases in the middle. This CDR3 contains 15 residues. Looked up from germline, CDR1 is SGHNT and CDR2 is YYREEE (reference sequence). CDR3: CASSLAGRNYNEQFF. Here the CDR3 DNA reads TGTGCCAGCAGCTTGGCCGGGCGGAACTACAATGAGCAGTTCTTC.

A few counts support this clonotype. The chain recombines TRBV20-1 with TRBJ2-5, with D perhaps TRBD2 (5 bases). Germline assignment: CDR1 DFQATT and CDR2 SNEGSKA (reference sequence). The CDR3 runs 12 residues. V was shortened by 3 bases and J by 2 bases, with 7 bases between the two germline ends. This CDR3 is CSARTIQETQYF. CDR3 bases: TGCAGTGCTAGGACTATACAAGAGACCCAGTACTTC.